This T cell receptor beta chain was identified during a study of T cell responses to AZD1222 COVID-19 vaccine. Trimming took 5 bases from V and 4 from J, leaving 6 bases between them. This CDR3 comprises 12 residues. Analysis merged second doses at about 4 or about 12 weeks. Some clones are missing from TCRdb's copy, which holds only in-frame ones; the method was immunoSEQ multiplex PCR. The repertoire includes around 94,000 clones, 85% of them detected once, and roughly 4.7% sits in the top ten. This rearrangement joins TRBV12-3 or TRBV12-4 to TRBJ2-1; no clear D gene. This receptor was obtained from an adult who received the AZD1222 COVID-19 vaccine. The material sequenced was peripheral blood, taken 28 days after the second AZD1222 dose. CDR3 in DNA: TGTGCCAGCAGTAATATTTACAATGAGCAGTTCTTC. Its translation: CASSNIYNEQFF.